Included here is one T cell receptor (beta chain) sequence, with context. Its antigen remains unidentified. This sample was taken from a study of T cell responses to AZD1222 COVID-19 vaccine. The data were produced by immunoSEQ multiplex PCR, yet TCRdb's version contains in-frame clones alone and is incomplete. The sample lists 180,000 or so clones, approximately 93% seen once, with roughly 1% in the top ten. Germline V gives CDR1 SGHVS, CDR2 FQNEAQ. This CDR3 comprises 16 residues. V was pared by 5 bases and J by 0 bases, with 17 bases between. Study findings and constraints: Baseline antibody screening turned up just a handful of seropositive AZD1222 recipients. Repertoires were collected only later (after the peak T cell response had occurred).

This sequence was found in an adult who received the AZD1222 COVID-19 vaccine. The source was peripheral blood, collected 28 days after the second AZD1222 dose. The chain employs TRBV7-8 and TRBJ2-7; D is undetermined. CDR3 region: CASSPPPVTSSYEQYF. The CDR3 DNA sequence: TGTGCCAGCAGCCCGCCCCCCGTAACTTCCTCCTACGAGCAGTACTTC. Full variable domain (rest looked up from reference TRBV7-8 and TRBJ2-7): GAGVSQSPRYKVAKRGQDVALRCDPISGHVSLFWYQQALGQGPEFLTYFQNEAQLDKSGLPSDRFFAERPEGSVSTLKIQRTQQEDSAVYLCASSPPPVTSSYEQYFGPGTRLTVT.